The following is a T cell receptor beta chain sequence with its context. Its antigen is unknown. The germline V gene encodes CDR1 WNHNN and CDR2 SYGVQD (reference sequence). The CDR3 is made up of 11 amino acids. Trimming removed 4 bases from V and 3 bases from J, with 3 bases in between. What was amplified from RNA transcripts were TCR beta CDR3 regions. The TCR CDR3 was amplified in a first-round RT-PCR using the HTBI primer set. A single record per CDR3 protein comes from TCRdb applying MiXCR to the multiplex PCR reads. Among under 700,000 distinct CDR3 sequences listed, 16% were seen once. On the basis of clinical symptoms, serum thyroxine and TRAb, thyroid ultrasound and orbital computed tomography, diagnoses were made. This entry is derived from a study of T cells in Graves' hyperthyroidism and ophthalmopathy. Findings and caveats of the study: Separation of ophthalmopathy from stable hyperthyroidism was achieved by a 13 V-J model. Blood also held most thyroid clonotypes expanded beyond 0.001. Ophthalmopathy was identified by the model a median around 6.3 months ahead of onset.

The TCR was taken from a woman aged 18-29 years with Graves' hyperthyroidism. V gene TRBV10-1 combines with J gene TRBJ1-1, with D unresolved. Sequencing input: blood. CDR3 nucleotides: TGCGCCAGCAGTGCAGACACTGAAGCTTTCTTT. It is translated as CASSADTEAFF.